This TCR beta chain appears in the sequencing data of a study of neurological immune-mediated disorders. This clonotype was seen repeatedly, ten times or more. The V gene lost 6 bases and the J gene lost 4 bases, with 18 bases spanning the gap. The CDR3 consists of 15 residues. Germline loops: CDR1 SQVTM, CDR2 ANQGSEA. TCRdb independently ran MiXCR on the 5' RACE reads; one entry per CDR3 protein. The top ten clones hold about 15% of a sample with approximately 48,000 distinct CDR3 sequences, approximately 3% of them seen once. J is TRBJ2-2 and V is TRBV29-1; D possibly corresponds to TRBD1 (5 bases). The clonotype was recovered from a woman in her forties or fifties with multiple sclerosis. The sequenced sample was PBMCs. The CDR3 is CSVAHGHLTTGELFF. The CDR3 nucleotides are TGCAGCGTCGCCCACGGACACCTAACCACCGGGGAGCTGTTTTTT.